The 4 T cell receptor beta chains in this list originate from one sample, sequenced in a study of CD8+CD57+ T cells in acquired aplastic anemia. Profiling of TCR beta VDJ combinations and CDR3 sequences used genomic DNA as template. MiXCR was run by TCRdb on the reads, yielding one entry per CDR3 protein. The data show 200,000 to 250,000 distinct CDR3 sequences, over 60% seen once. Sequencing input: sorted CD4+, CD8+, or CD8+CD57+ T cells (not recorded which) from PBMCs. Source of these receptors: a human donor in good health.

V usage is TRBV15 and J usage is TRBJ2-3; a weak D match, TRBD2 (5 bases). V was shortened by 5 bases and J by 2 bases, with 11 bases between the two germline ends. Germline V gene sequence: CDR1 LNHNV, CDR2 YYDKDF (reference sequence). This CDR3 spans 14 amino acids. The CDR3 is CATSPSGSTDTQYF. The CDR3 DNA reads TGTGCCACCAGCCCGAGCGGTTCCACAGATACGCAGTATTTT.

The chain employs TRBV20-1 and TRBJ2-7; 9 nucleotides line up with TRBD2. The CDR3 runs 17 residues. Germline V gives CDR1 DFQATT, CDR2 SNEGSKA (reference sequence). With 6 bases clipped from V and 1 base from J, the junction kept 16 bases outside the gene matches. The CDR3 spells CSAQGGGGRAGSYEQYF. The DNA of the CDR3 is TGCAGTGCCCAAGGGGGTGGCGGGAGGGCCGGTTCCTACGAGCAGTACTTC.

The rearrangement uses TRBV12-3 or TRBV12-4 and TRBJ1-4, with 7 bases fitting TRBD1. V shed 5 bases, J shed 3 bases, and the junction held 6 bases outside the gene matches. The CDR3 spans 15 residues. The CDR3 region is CASSPKTGPNEKLFF. The CDR3 DNA sequence: TGTGCCAGCAGTCCGAAGACAGGGCCTAATGAAAAACTGTTTTTT.

The chain is built from TRBV20-1 and TRBJ1-5; D ambiguous. In germline, CDR1 is DFQATT, CDR2 SNEGSKA (reference sequence). V lost 1 base and J lost 2, with 12 bases in between. The length of the CDR3 is 15 residues. DNA for the CDR3: TGCAGTGCTAGAGGTGCTAGTCTGGGCAATCAGCCCCAGCATTTT. Translating gives CSARGASLGNQPQHF.